One sample yielded the 15 T cell receptor beta chains listed below, sequenced in a study of blood T cell repertoires in COVID-19. The data were produced by immunoSEQ multiplex PCR, yet TCRdb's version contains in-frame clones alone and is incomplete. The table lists 95,000 to 150,000 clones, around two thirds of them singletons. The material sequenced was peripheral blood. The receptor source for this set is a woman between 65 and 79 years old with acute or convalescent COVID-19.

The chain is built from TRBV6-6 and TRBJ2-4; D perhaps matches TRBD2 (5 bases). The CDR3 has 15 amino acids. CDR1 is MNHNY and CDR2 is SVGAGI in the germline V gene (reference sequence). V lost 0 bases, J lost 0 bases, and 6 bases lay in between. CDR3 sequence (DNA): TGTGCCAGCAGTTACTCGGGAGTAGCCAAAAACATTCAGTACTTC. This sequence encodes CASSYSGVAKNIQYF.

This clone has a handful of counts. The V gene is TRBV19, the J gene TRBJ2-1; D perhaps matches TRBD2 (7 bases). This CDR3 spans 15 amino acids. CDR1 is LNHDA and CDR2 is SQIVND in the germline V gene (reference sequence). V was shortened by 7 bases and J by 4 bases, with 17 bases between the two germline ends. DNA for the CDR3: TGTGCCAGTACCCTGGGGGGGGGCCCATACAATGAGCAGTTCTTC. Residues: CASTLGGGPYNEQFF.

The chain couples TRBV5-1 to TRBJ2-1; D may be TRBD2 (6 bases). V was clipped by 1 base and J by 6 bases, with 8 bases between them. CDR1 is SGHRS and CDR2 is YFSETQ in the germline V gene. This CDR3 spans 13 amino acids. This CDR3 is CASSLWGGNEQFF. The CDR3 DNA reads TGCGCCAGCAGCTTGTGGGGAGGCAATGAGCAGTTCTTC.

This clone was found a few times. This chain uses TRBV28 with TRBJ1-2; D is undetermined. CDR1 is MDHEN and CDR2 is SYDVKM in the germline V gene. The V end was cut by 5 bases, the J end by 7 bases, with 11 bases between. CDR3 size: 12 residues. CDR3 nucleotide sequence: TGTGCCAGCAGTCAAATGGGCGTTGGCTACACCTTC. This codes for CASSQMGVGYTF.

V and J are TRBV5-6 and TRBJ2-4; D ambiguous. Germline V gene lookup returns CDR1 SGHDT and CDR2 YYEEEE. The CDR3 sequence is 12 residues long. V was pared by 2 bases and J by 15 bases, with 15 bases between. The CDR3 region is CASSFEESSLYF. CDR3 in DNA: TGTGCCAGCAGCTTCGAGGAGTCTTCTCTGTACTTC. The variable domain in full, completed from reference TRBV5-6 and TRBJ2-4, reads DAGVTQSPTHLIKTRGQQVTLRCSPKSGHDTVSWYQQALGQGPQFIFQYYEEEERQRGNFPDRFSGHQFPNYSSELNVNALLLGDSALYLCASSFEESSLYFGAGTRLSVL.

The J gene is TRBJ1-2, the V gene TRBV10-2; D is perhaps TRBD1 (6 bases). The CDR3 length is 12 residues. V gave up 3 bases and J gave up 6 bases, with 8 bases separating them. CDR1 is WSHSY, CDR2 SAAADI, per germline. The CDR3: CASSDAGDGYTF. CDR3 nucleotides: TGCGCCAGCAGTGATGCAGGGGATGGCTACACCTTC.

This clone was counted only a few times. This rearrangement joins TRBV28 to TRBJ1-6, with D unclear. Trimming shortened V by 5 bases and J by 8 bases, and 16 bases separated the two germline ends. Germline V lookup: CDR1 MDHEN, CDR2 SYDVKM. The CDR3 extends over 15 amino acids. The CDR3 nucleotides read TGTGCCAGCAGTGCAGCGGGGATCAGAGATTCACCCCTCCACTTT. Its translation: CASSAAGIRDSPLHF.

The DNA for the CDR3 is TGTGCCAGCAGTTCCGAAACCTGGGACAGAGCCACAACTAATGAAAAACTGTTTTTT. The encoded protein is CASSSETWDRATTNEKLFF. V is TRBV7-6 and J is TRBJ1-4; TRBD1 aligns across 7 bases. Trimming at V came to 6 bases and at J to 0 bases, leaving 16 bases not matched to a gene. Germline CDR1 SGHVS, CDR2 FNYEAQ. The CDR3 has 19 amino acids.

This chain uses TRBV25-1 with TRBJ1-3; 9 positions agree with TRBD1. Trimming cost V 6 bases and J 2 bases; bases outside gene matches: 8. The length of the CDR3 is 16 residues. Germline V gene lookup returns CDR1 MGHDK and CDR2 SYGVNS. The CDR3, as DNA: TGTGCCAGCAGACAATCAAGGACAGGGGCTGGAAACACCATATATTTT. This gives the protein CASRQSRTGAGNTIYF. Filled out from reference TRBV25-1 and TRBJ1-3, the complete variable domain reads EADIYQTPRYLVIGTGKKITLECSQTMGHDKMYWYQQDPGMELHLIHYSYGVNSTEKGDLSSESTVSRIRTEHFPLTLESARPSHTSQYLCASRQSRTGAGNTIYFGEGSWLTVV.

The rearrangement uses TRBV5-1 and TRBJ2-5, with D possibly TRBD2 on 6 matching bases. The V and J ends lost 0 bases and 4 bases respectively, with 7 bases between them. The CDR3 length is 13 residues. Looked up from germline, CDR1 is SGHRS and CDR2 is YFSETQ. The CDR3 is CASSLGGAETQYF. The CDR3 region has the DNA TGCGCCAGCAGCTTGGGCGGGGCAGAGACCCAGTACTTC.

The chain couples TRBV6-6 to TRBJ2-1, with D possibly TRBD1 on 5 matching bases. This CDR3 contains 13 residues. Germline CDR1 and CDR2: MNHNY and SVGAGI (reference sequence). Trimming took 2 bases from V and 15 from J, leaving 17 bases between them. This chain's CDR3 is CASSYEMWGKRFF. The CDR3 DNA follows: TGTGCCAGCAGTTACGAGATGTGGGGCAAGAGGTTCTTC.

This clone occurred a few times. CDR3 region: CASNLGGEAFF. The CDR3 coding sequence is TGCGCCAGCAACCTGGGGGGTGAAGCTTTCTTT. The chain combines TRBV5-1 with TRBJ1-1, with D maybe TRBD1 (5 bases). V lost 6 bases to trimming and J lost 7 bases, with 10 bases between them. Germline V gene data show CDR1 as SGHRS and CDR2 as YFSETQ. CDR3 length: 11 amino acids.

This chain connects TRBV6-5 to TRBJ1-5; 7 nucleotides line up with TRBD1. Per germline, CDR1 MNHEY and CDR2 SVGAGI. The V gene end was trimmed by 8 bases and the J gene end by 0 bases; junction bases not matched to a gene: 7. This CDR3 comprises 15 residues. The chain's CDR3 is CASLNRGYSNQPQHF. The CDR3 coding sequence is TGTGCCAGCCTGAACAGGGGCTATAGCAATCAGCCCCAGCATTTT.

The V and J genes are TRBV5-1 and TRBJ2-5, with a possible D match to TRBD2 (5 bases). Germline V gene lookup returns CDR1 SGHRS and CDR2 YFSETQ. The germline V and J ends were trimmed by 4 bases and 2 bases, with 15 bases remaining between them. The CDR3 is made up of 15 amino acids. The CDR3 here is CASSERRAAQETQYF. CDR3 DNA: TGCGCCAGCAGCGAAAGGCGGGCAGCTCAAGAGACCCAGTACTTC.

This sequence joins TRBV5-1 and TRBJ1-2; D might be TRBD1 (6 bases). V lost 2 bases and J lost 4, with 18 bases in between. The germline V gene encodes CDR1 SGHRS and CDR2 YFSETQ. This CDR3 region has 16 residues. The CDR3 loop is CASSLSDRPGGYGYTF. The CDR3 DNA is TGCGCCAGCAGCTTATCAGACAGGCCAGGAGGCTATGGCTACACCTTC. Combining the CDR3 with reference TRBV5-1 and TRBJ1-2 gives the whole variable domain KAGVTQTPRYLIKTRGQQVTLSCSPISGHRSVSWYQQTPGQGLQFLFEYFSETQRNKGNFPGRFSGRQFSNSRSEMNVSTLELGDSALYLCASSLSDRPGGYGYTFGSGTRLTVV.